This T cell receptor beta chain came from a study of blood T cell repertoires in COVID-19. CDR3 length equals 14 residues. The V end was cut by 0 bases, the J end by 6 bases, with 10 bases between. Per the germline V gene, CDR1 is ENHRY and CDR2 is SYGVKD. This clone was seen more than once but under ten times. Data came from immunoSEQ multiplex PCR; TCRdb stores just in-frame clones and leaves some out. Altogether around 270,000 clones are present, roughly 84% being singletons, with the ten largest covering approximately 1.4%. The source of this sequence is a woman aged 40 to 50 who had recovered from COVID-19. The sample was peripheral blood. The chain uses TRBV10-3 and TRBJ2-3; possible D gene TRBD2, 6 bases. In DNA, the CDR3 is TGTGCCATCAGTGAGTCGCGGGACTTTGATACGCAGTATTTT. Protein: CAISESRDFDTQYF.